The sequence of this T cell receptor (beta chain) was determined in a study of CD8+CD57+ T cells in acquired aplastic anemia. Across the whole study: Sorted cells (CD4+ and CD8+) yielded DNA amounts that averaged around 3.1 ug. Overall study findings and caveats: Patients had roughly 31 CD8+ CDR3 sequences in common with controls (the shared set).

Genomic DNA templated the TCR beta VDJ and CDR3 profiling. One entry per CDR3 protein, called by TCRdb with MiXCR from the reads. The sample contains roughly 300,000 distinct CDR3 sequences, approximately 55% of which appear only once. In regard to this clonotype: Its antigen is not identified. This sequence may be a read error, since a much larger clone differs from it by one base.

Looked up from germline, CDR1 is LGHNT and CDR2 is FRNRAP. The length of the CDR3 is 16 residues. Sequencing was performed on sorted CD4+, CD8+, or CD8+CD57+ T cells (not recorded which) from PBMCs. The sequence was obtained from a human donor with severe aplastic anemia or a healthy control (not recorded which). The V gene is TRBV12-5, the J gene TRBJ1-1; D perhaps matches TRBD1 (5 bases). CDR3 sequence reads: CASGLVLRGPNTEASF. The CDR3, as DNA: TGTGCTAGTGGTTTGGTACTGAGGGGTCCGAACACTGAAGCTTCCTTT.